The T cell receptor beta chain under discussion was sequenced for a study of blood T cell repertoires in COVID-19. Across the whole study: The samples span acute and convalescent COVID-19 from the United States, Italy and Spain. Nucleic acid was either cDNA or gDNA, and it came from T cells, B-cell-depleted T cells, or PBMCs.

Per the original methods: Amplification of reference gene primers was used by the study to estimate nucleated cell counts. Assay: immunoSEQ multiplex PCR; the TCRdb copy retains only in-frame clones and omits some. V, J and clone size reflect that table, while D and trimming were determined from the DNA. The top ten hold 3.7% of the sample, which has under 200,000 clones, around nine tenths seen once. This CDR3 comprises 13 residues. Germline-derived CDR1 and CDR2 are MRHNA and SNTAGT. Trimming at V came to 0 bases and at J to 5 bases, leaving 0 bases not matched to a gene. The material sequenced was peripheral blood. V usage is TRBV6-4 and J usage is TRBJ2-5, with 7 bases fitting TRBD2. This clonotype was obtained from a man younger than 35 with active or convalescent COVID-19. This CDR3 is CASSDSAGETQYF. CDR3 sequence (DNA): TGTGCCAGCAGTGACTCAGCGGGGGAGACCCAGTACTTC.